A selection of T cell receptor beta chains follows, all from one sample in a study of radiotherapy plus CTLA-4 blockade in lung cancer. Assay: immunoSEQ multiplex PCR; the TCRdb copy retains only in-frame clones and omits some. The sample comprises over 14,000 clones, 72% of which are singletons, and about 48% rests with the top ten. This material consisted of peripheral blood, taken from a patient treated with radiotherapy plus ipilimumab. Source of these receptors: a human donor with non-small cell lung cancer whose response to radiotherapy plus ipilimumab could not be evaluated. The CDR3 runs from the conserved cysteine through the conserved F or W. Each record gives: V gene, J gene, clone size, CDR3 length, CDR3 protein. The size field is filled for only some rows; it gives once, few, many or a size class.

TRBV2	TRBJ1-4	.	14	CASSRYQGNEKLFF
TRBV7-3	TRBJ2-2	.	15	CASSFGGGASGELFF
TRBV5-6	TRBJ1-5	.	16	CASSFRDSDSNQPQHF
TRBV4-3	TRBJ2-1	.	17	CASSQVQPGQGSNEQFF
TRBV4-3	TRBJ1-5	.	16	CASSQDITGFLGPQHF
TRBV27	TRBJ2-1	.	15	CASSSIGTTTDEQFF
TRBV5-6	TRBJ2-5	.	14	CASSSRTGLETQYF
TRBV5-1	TRBJ2-1	.	14	CASSLAVVLNEQFF
TRBV6-1	TRBJ1-6	few	12	CASSHEHSPLHF
TRBV6-1	TRBJ1-1	many	11	CASLEVSEAFF
TRBV4-3	TRBJ1-1	.	15	CASSPGTGVFAEAFF
TRBV11-2	TRBJ1-2	.	16	CASSLIGGTGGYGYTF
TRBV2	TRBJ2-7	.	14	CASSYLGQGYEQYF
TRBV6-6	TRBJ1-5	.	13	CASKGQNNQPQHF
TRBV18	TRBJ1-6	.	17	CASSPRQGTVYNSPLHF